These T cell receptor beta chains were read from a single sample in a study of control samples from healthy donors and cancer patients. Some clones are missing from TCRdb's copy, which holds only in-frame ones; the method was immunoSEQ multiplex PCR. The data contain about 100,000 clones, 85% to 90% of them singletons. The material sequenced was blood. The receptor source for this set is a man aged 30-40 years in good health. Both conserved end residues are part of each CDR3. The D gene is left open where the match is weak. The size field is filled for only some rows; it gives once, few, many or a size class.

size | J | D | V | DNA | CDR3
- | TRBJ2-5 | TRBD2 | TRBV19 | TGTGCCAGTAGTATAGTGGCCGGAGCGGGGGAGACCCAGTACTTC | CASSIVAGAGETQYF
- | TRBJ2-5 | - | TRBV19 | TGTGCCAGTAGTCACAGGGTAGGGGAGACCCAGTACTTC | CASSHRVGETQYF
- | TRBJ2-2 | TRBD2 | TRBV7-9 | TGTGCCAGCAGCTTAGCTCTAGCGGGGGTGAACACCGGGGAGCTGTTTTTT | CASSLALAGVNTGELFF
- | TRBJ2-1 | TRBD2 | TRBV7-9 | TGTGCCAGCAGCTTATCCGGGACTAGCGGGAGGAATGAGCAGTTCTTC | CASSLSGTSGRNEQFF
- | TRBJ1-5 | TRBD1 | TRBV11-2 | TGTGCCAGCAGCCGGGACAGGATGAATCAGCCCCAGCATTTT | CASSRDRMNQPQHF
- | TRBJ2-1 | - | TRBV7-8 | TGTGCCAGCAGAGGGGTTGGGGTTTACAATGAGCAGTTCTTC | CASRGVGVYNEQFF
- | TRBJ2-1 | TRBD2 | TRBV28 | TGTGCCAGCAGCAGATCGGCGGGAGGGTATGATGAGCAGTTCTTC | CASSRSAGGYDEQFF
once | TRBJ1-2 | - | TRBV3-1/TRBV3-2 | TGTGCCAGCAGCATTAAATTACAGGGTCCTCTCTATGGCTACACCTTC | CASSIKLQGPLYGYTF
- | TRBJ2-5 | - | TRBV4-2 | TGTGCCAGCAGCCCGAGTGGGGGAGAGACCCAGTACTTC | CASSPSGGETQYF
- | TRBJ2-5 | - | TRBV19 | TGTGCCAGTAGTATGTCCGGATTCTCAGAGACCCAGTACTTC | CASSMSGFSETQYF
- | TRBJ1-1 | - | TRBV12-3/TRBV12-4 | TGTGCCAGCAGAGGGGGAAGGGTCACTGAAGCTTTCTTT | CASRGGRVTEAFF
- | TRBJ2-1 | TRBD2 | TRBV4-1 | TGCGCCAGCAGCCGCCCGACTAGCGGGAGGGCGAATGAGCAGTTCTTC | CASSRPTSGRANEQFF
- | TRBJ1-1 | TRBD1 | TRBV7-6 | TGTGCCAGCAGCTTAGGTGCAGGGGGGAACACTGAAGCTTTCTTT | CASSLGAGGNTEAFF
- | TRBJ2-7 | - | TRBV19 | TGTGCCAGTAGTATAGACCATAACAGCCCCGAGCAGTACTTC | CASSIDHNSPEQYF
- | TRBJ1-2 | - | TRBV11-2 | TGTGCCAGCAGCCAACACGACGGCCCCGGCTATGGCTACACCTTT | CASSQHDGPGYGYTF
- | TRBJ1-2 | TRBD1 | TRBV15 | TGTGCCACCAGCAGAGAAGGCACAGGGGTCTATGGCTACACCTTC | CATSREGTGVYGYTF
- | TRBJ1-4 | TRBD1 | TRBV6-6 | TGTGCCAGCAGAGACAGGGGTACCACTAATGAAAAACTGTTTTTT | CASRDRGTTNEKLFF
- | TRBJ2-6 | - | TRBV28 | TGTGCCAGCAGTTCCCCCGAGCCTCCTGGGGCCAACGTCCTGACTTTC | CASSSPEPPGANVLTF
- | TRBJ2-7 | - | TRBV5-1 | TGCGCCAGCAGCTTGAGGAGCGGCCTCCTAATCCACGAGCAGTACTTC | CASSLRSGLLIHEQYF
- | TRBJ2-2 | - | TRBV9 | TGTGCCAGCAGCGTAGCAGGGGCGAACACCGGGGAGCTGTTTTTT | CASSVAGANTGELFF
- | TRBJ1-6 | - | TRBV14 | TGTGCCAGCAGCCAAACGATAAATTCACCCCTCCACTTT | CASSQTINSPLHF
- | TRBJ2-3 | - | TRBV5-6 | TGTGCCAGCAGCTTTTACGTTCTTGGGGGTTCTAGCACAGATACGCAGTATTTT | CASSFYVLGGSSTDTQYF
- | TRBJ2-5 | - | TRBV5-1 | TGCGCCAGCAGCCGACCGGGTCGAAAAGAGACCCAGTACTTC | CASSRPGRKETQYF
once | TRBJ2-2 | - | TRBV5-1 | TGCGCCAGCAGCTTGGCAGCTACCACCGGGGAGCTGTTTTTT | CASSLAATTGELFF
- | TRBJ1-3 | TRBD1 | TRBV11-2 | TGTGCCAGCAGCTTCACAGGGGATCCTCAAGGCTCTGGAAACACCATATATTTT | CASSFTGDPQGSGNTIYF
- | TRBJ2-1 | - | TRBV7-8 | TGTGCCAGCAGCAAGTTGCGAGGGCTCTACTACAATGAGCAGTTCTTC | CASSKLRGLYYNEQFF
- | TRBJ1-1 | - | TRBV3-1/TRBV3-2 | TGTGCCAGCAGCCCAACCACGGGGTCTACTGAAGCTTTCTTT | CASSPTTGSTEAFF
- | TRBJ2-7 | TRBD1 | TRBV9 | TGTGCCAGCAGCGTTGACTACCGACAGGGTCGCGACGAGCAGTACTTC | CASSVDYRQGRDEQYF
- | TRBJ1-1 | - | TRBV27 | TGTGCCAGCAGTTCTAACCTCGCCCGAGAGGCTTTCTTT | CASSSNLAREAFF